The rows below give T cell receptor beta chains drawn from one sample of a study of cytomegalovirus exposure and HLA in healthy donors. Sequencing was performed with immunoSEQ multiplex PCR; in TCRdb, only in-frame clones are kept and a portion is missing. The repertoire holds some 150,000 clones, with about 85% as singletons. The specimen was PBMCs. Receptors were obtained from a woman younger than 35 in good health and CMV-seronegative. Both conserved end residues are part of each CDR3. Each record gives: J gene, clone size, D gene, V gene, CDR3 DNA, CDR3 protein. A D gene is named only where the DNA matches it firmly. The size field is filled for only some rows; it gives once, few, many or a size class.

>TRBJ2-7|NA|NA|TRBV4-1
TGCGCCAGCAGCCCTCTGAAGGGGAGGGAGCAGTACTTC
CASSPLKGREQYF
>TRBJ2-5|NA|NA|TRBV28
TGTGCCAGCAGTCATACAGGTCAGACCCAGTACTTC
CASSHTGQTQYF
>TRBJ1-2|NA|NA|TRBV7-2
TGTGCCAGCAGCTTAGCGGTTACAGGGCCGTATGGCTACACCTTC
CASSLAVTGPYGYTF
>TRBJ1-1|NA|NA|TRBV7-9
TGTGCCAGCAGCCTCAGGGGTACTGAAGCTTTCTTT
CASSLRGTEAFF
>TRBJ1-4|once|NA|TRBV28
TGTGCCAGCAGAGCCACAGGGAAAAACGAAAAACTGTTTTTT
CASRATGKNEKLFF
>TRBJ2-7|few|TRBD2|TRBV30
TGTGCCTGGAGTCACGGGAGGGTATCATCCTACGAGCAGTACTTC
CAWSHGRVSSYEQYF
>TRBJ2-3|once|NA|TRBV5-1
TGCGCCAGCAGCTTACAGACGGCTAGCACAGATACGCAGTATTTT
CASSLQTASTDTQYF
>TRBJ1-6|once|TRBD1|TRBV19
TGTGCCAGTAGTATTGGGGCACAGGGGTTTAATTCACCCCTCCACTTT
CASSIGAQGFNSPLHF
>TRBJ2-7|NA|NA|TRBV5-1
TGCGCCAGCAGCTTGGGGGGCCCCTACGAGCAGTACTTC
CASSLGGPYEQYF
>TRBJ2-1|once|TRBD1|TRBV6-5
TGTGCCAGCAGTTCCGACAGGGTCCATGAGCAGTTCTTC
CASSSDRVHEQFF